Described below is a single T cell receptor (beta chain) sequence and its context. Its matching antigen is unknown. The data were taken from a study of shared clonotypes between healthy human individuals. Study-level results: Clonotype sharing across a few donors was observed for roughly 5% of naive CD4 clonotypes.

The CDR3 has 14 residues. Germline CDR1 reads GTSNPN; CDR2 reads SVGIG (reference sequence). With 4 bases removed from V and 0 bases from J, the gap between germline ends came to 7 bases. Generated by immunoSEQ multiplex PCR, the TCRdb table keeps only in-frame clones and is missing some. The sample holds about 1 million clones; 70% to 80% are singletons and the top ten take approximately 1.5%. This TCR derives from a young man in good health. Sequences were obtained from memory CD4+ T cells sorted from blood. Subset here: CD45RA-negative fraction. This chain links TRBV30 with TRBJ1-6; no firm D call. DNA of the CDR3: TGTGCCTGGACGGGGAGCTCCTATAATTCACCCCTCCACTTT. This translates into CAWTGSSYNSPLHF.